This T cell receptor (beta chain) emerged from a study of blood T cell repertoires in COVID-19. Authors' data handling: Nucleated cell counts were estimated from reference gene primer amplification. Sequencing was performed with immunoSEQ multiplex PCR; in TCRdb, only in-frame clones are kept and a portion is missing. The V and J calls and clone size come from that table; D and trimming were worked out from the DNA. The data hold roughly 260,000 clones, with roughly 87% observed a single time. Recruitment covered about 26 US areas and drew participants whose ages spanned roughly 18 to 90 years. Participant-given clinical history determined each cohort assignment. The CDR3 is 17 residues long. V lost 0 bases and J 4 bases, leaving 18 bases between the germline ends.

V is TRBV23-1 and J is TRBJ1-2; D is ambiguous. Being an ORF, TRBV23-1 has a function that is uncertain. Sequenced sample: PBMCs or T cells enriched from blood (not recorded which). The source of this sequence is a woman aged 25 to 39 with acute COVID-19. The CDR3 nucleotides are TGCGCCAGCAGTCAATCGTTAGGCAGGCCTCCGGCCTATGGCTACACCTTC. This codes for CASSQSLGRPPAYGYTF.